This T cell receptor (beta chain) was retrieved from a study of shared clonotypes between healthy human individuals. General observations from the study: Memory subsets generally showed lower estimated richness than naive subsets.

V lost 4 bases to trimming and J lost 11 bases, with 21 bases between them. Germline values: CDR1 MNHEY, CDR2 SMNVEV (reference sequence). The CDR3 length is 15 residues. Concerning this clone: What it binds is unknown.

The assay was immunoSEQ multiplex PCR, and TCRdb's table has in-frame clones only and misses some. The sample yields some 240,000 clones, 50% to 75% seen once. The study drew its donors from healthy HIV-negative adults without recent acute infections or vaccinations. The V and J genes are TRBV27 and TRBJ2-1; the D gene is possibly TRBD2 (5 bases). The sample comprised memory CD4+ T cells sorted from blood. Documented subset: CD45RA-negative fraction. This receptor was identified in a man aged 25 to 40 in good health. The CDR3 DNA follows: TGTGCCAGCAGTTACATCCCTAGACGGACTCTTAAGCAGTTCTTC. As protein: CASSYIPRRTLKQFF.